Below, 32 T cell receptor beta chains from the same sample are listed, as sequenced in a study of T cells in localized non-small cell lung cancer. The repertoire was sequenced with immunoSEQ multiplex PCR; TCRdb's copy has only in-frame clones and lacks some. The repertoire holds approximately 35,000 clones, with almost 90% as singletons. The source material was peripheral blood, sampled before any cancer treatment. These receptors were collected from a man aged 35 to 69 with stage I lung adenocarcinoma.

This rearrangement joins TRBV5-6 to TRBJ1-5; 7 positions match TRBD1. The CDR3 is 16 amino acids. CDR1 and CDR2 (germline): SGHDT, YYEEEE. V lost 4 bases to trimming and J lost 1 base; unmatched junction nucleotides: 8. The CDR3 here is CASSVFRDRSNQPQHF. The CDR3, as DNA: TGTGCCAGCAGCGTATTCCGGGACAGAAGCAATCAGCCCCAGCATTTT.

The CDR3 nucleotides read TGTGCCAGCAGCTTGGAGTACGAGCGGGGCCGATACGAGCAGTACTTC. It yields the protein CASSLEYERGRYEQYF. The genes are TRBV5-6 and TRBJ2-7; 7 bases match TRBD2. The germline gives CDR1 SGHDT, CDR2 YYEEEE. The ends lost 0 bases at V and 4 bases at J; junction bases unmatched: 10. The CDR3 runs 16 residues. Complete variable domain (other parts from reference TRBV5-6 and TRBJ2-7): DAGVTQSPTHLIKTRGQQVTLRCSPKSGHDTVSWYQQALGQGPQFIFQYYEEEERQRGNFPDRFSGHQFPNYSSELNVNALLLGDSALYLCASSLEYERGRYEQYFGPGTRLTVT.

The chain has TRBV10-3 and TRBJ2-1; 9 bases are a match to TRBD1. CDR3 length equals 17 residues. V gave up 9 bases and J gave up 6 bases; unmatched junction bases: 18. Per the germline V gene, CDR1 is ENHRY and CDR2 is SYGVKD. CDR3 nucleotides: TGTGCCATTTCAACAGGGGGCGTGAGTTTTGTGGGCAATGAGCAGTTCTTC. This codes for CAISTGGVSFVGNEQFF.

The chain links TRBV27 to TRBJ1-2; the D is unclear. Trimming took off 2 bases at V and 5 bases at J, with 9 bases between the two ends. There are 13 residues in the CDR3. Germline lookup yields CDR1 MNHEY and CDR2 SMNVEV (reference sequence). CDR3 sequence: CASSLNSGYGYTF. CDR3 nucleotide sequence: TGTGCCAGCAGTTTAAATTCCGGATATGGCTACACCTTC.

This chain links TRBV9 with TRBJ2-1; D uncertain. From germline, CDR1 is SGDLS and CDR2 YYNGEE. The CDR3 has 13 amino acids. V gave up 4 bases and J gave up 10 bases, with 15 bases separating them. The CDR3 loop is CASSLSQMGEQFF. Written as DNA, the CDR3 is TGTGCCAGCAGCTTAAGCCAGATGGGCGAGCAGTTCTTC.

The rearrangement uses TRBV10-3 and TRBJ2-5; TRBD2 aligns across 9 bases. Germline-derived CDR1 and CDR2 are ENHRY and SYGVKD. J lost 4 bases, V lost 10 bases, and 7 bases had no gene match. There are 13 residues in the CDR3. This CDR3 reads CATGLAGAETQYF. CDR3 in DNA: TGTGCCACGGGACTAGCCGGTGCAGAGACCCAGTACTTC.

V is TRBV7-7 and J is TRBJ1-2; TRBD1 might be the D (6 bases). Trimming removed 4 bases at V and 8 bases at J, with 29 bases between. The CDR3 runs 18 residues. Germline CDR1 and CDR2: SSHAT and FNYEAQ (reference sequence). This CDR3 is CASSSPPFDRPKSGGYTF. The DNA for the CDR3 is TGTGCCAGCAGCTCCCCACCTTTTGACAGGCCAAAGTCTGGGGGCTACACCTTC.

The chain carries TRBV7-2 and TRBJ1-3; D is unclear. With 1 base removed from V and 4 bases from J, the gap between germline ends came to 17 bases. The CDR3 consists of 17 residues. CDR1 and CDR2 from the germline V gene are SGHTA and FQGNSA. This chain's CDR3 is CASSLDGGSRGGNTIYF. CDR3 coding DNA: TGTGCCAGCAGCTTAGATGGTGGGTCTCGAGGAGGAAACACCATATATTTT.

The chain combines TRBV4-1 with TRBJ2-6, with no clear D. The V gene lost 4 bases and the J gene lost 1 base, with 11 bases spanning the gap. CDR1 is MGHRA, CDR2 YSYEKL, per germline. This CDR3 comprises 16 residues. CDR3 DNA sequence: TGCGCCAGCAGCCCCACTCTTGGTTCTGGGGCCAACGTCCTGACTTTC. This translates into CASSPTLGSGANVLTF.

The chain has TRBV19 and TRBJ1-1; D is unclear. V lost 4 bases, J lost 1 base, and 13 bases lay in between. Looked up from germline, CDR1 is LNHDA and CDR2 is SQIVND (reference sequence). This CDR3 comprises 15 residues. CDR3 region: CASSTFGVGNTEAFF. The CDR3 region has the DNA TGTGCCAGTAGTACCTTTGGGGTCGGGAACACTGAAGCTTTCTTT.

The gene calls are TRBV5-6 and TRBJ2-7, with 7 bases fitting TRBD1. With V trimmed by 0 bases and J by 6 bases, 0 bases remained unmatched. The V gene's germline CDR1 is SGHDT and CDR2 YYEEEE. There are 12 residues in the CDR3. This chain's CDR3 is CASSLDRGEQYF. The DNA for the CDR3 is TGTGCCAGCAGCTTGGACAGGGGCGAGCAGTACTTC.

The genes are TRBV9 and TRBJ1-3; D remains unclear. The CDR3 is made up of 13 amino acids. Trimming took off 3 bases at V and 8 bases at J, with 12 bases between the two ends. The germline V gene has CDR1 SGDLS and CDR2 YYNGEE. The CDR3, as DNA: TGTGCCAGCAGCGCAGAAGTGGGAGACACCATATATTTT. This sequence encodes CASSAEVGDTIYF.

This clone was recorded only once. The CDR3 sequence is CASSWGGQEAFF. For the CDR3, the DNA is TGCGCCAGCAGCTGGGGGGGTCAGGAGGCTTTCTTT. J is TRBJ1-1 and V is TRBV5-1, with D tentatively TRBD1 (5 bases). The germline V gene encodes CDR1 SGHRS and CDR2 YFSETQ. Trimming shortened V by 3 bases and J by 11 bases, and 14 bases separated the two germline ends. There are 12 residues in the CDR3. Using reference TRBV5-1 and TRBJ1-1 for the parts outside the CDR3, the full variable domain is KAGVTQTPRYLIKTRGQQVTLSCSPISGHRSVSWYQQTPGQGLQFLFEYFSETQRNKGNFPGRFSGRQFSNSRSEMNVSTLELGDSALYLCASSWGGQEAFFGQGTRLTVV.

The rearrangement joins TRBV5-1 to TRBJ1-3; D might be TRBD1 (5 bases). CDR1 and CDR2 from the germline V gene are SGHRS and YFSETQ. The CDR3 has 15 residues. V was shortened by 4 bases and J by 0 bases, with 11 bases between the two germline ends. The CDR3 region is CASSTGTASGNTIYF. The CDR3 DNA is TGCGCCAGCAGCACCGGGACGGCCTCTGGAAACACCATATATTTT.

The gene calls are TRBV4-1 and TRBJ1-3; D is unresolved. Between the trimmed V and J ends, which lost 3 bases and 0 bases, there was a span of 9 bases. The CDR3 spans 15 residues. Germline V gene lookup returns CDR1 MGHRA and CDR2 YSYEKL. The DNA of the CDR3 is TGCGCCAGCAGCCACGGGTCGAGCTCTGGAAACACCATATATTTT. Its protein product is CASSHGSSSGNTIYF.

J is TRBJ2-7 and V is TRBV19; TRBD1 matches 7 bases. CDR1 is LNHDA and CDR2 is SQIVND in the germline V gene (reference sequence). With V trimmed by 5 bases and J by 7 bases, 8 bases remained unmatched. The CDR3 runs to 13 residues. The CDR3 region is CASSGWTGGEQYF. As DNA, the CDR3 is TGTGCCAGTAGTGGATGGACAGGCGGGGAGCAGTACTTC.

The chain employs TRBV6-5 and TRBJ1-1; the D gene is possibly TRBD1 (5 bases). Germline CDR1 reads MNHEY; CDR2 reads SVGAGI. V lost 0 bases to trimming and J lost 9 bases, with 14 bases between them. The CDR3 consists of 14 residues. Here the CDR3 DNA reads TGTGCCAGCAGTTACTCGACTGGGCAGGGTCAAGCTTTCTTT. Amino acids: CASSYSTGQGQAFF.

This chain uses TRBV18 with TRBJ1-3; 9 bases agree with TRBD1. The germline V gene has CDR1 KGHSH and CDR2 LQKENI. The J segment lost 4 bases and the V segment lost 4 bases, leaving 2 bases of the junction unmatched. CDR3 size: 14 residues. CDR3 in amino acids: CASSLTGGGNTIYF. The CDR3 DNA is TGTGCCAGCTCACTGACAGGGGGAGGAAACACCATATATTTT.

The rearrangement uses TRBV6-1 and TRBJ2-2; 10 bases line up with TRBD1. Germline V gene sequence: CDR1 MNHNS, CDR2 SASEGT. The V gene end was trimmed by 4 bases and the J gene end by 5 bases; junction bases not matched to a gene: 13. This CDR3 spans 18 amino acids. The CDR3 sequence: CASSAYRQGAGETGELFF. CDR3 nucleotide sequence: TGTGCCAGCAGTGCCTACCGACAGGGGGCAGGGGAAACCGGGGAGCTGTTTTTT.

The J gene is TRBJ1-5, the V gene TRBV6-6, with TRBD1 matching over 9 bases. The J segment lost 6 bases and the V segment lost 9 bases, leaving 9 bases of the junction unmatched. The CDR3 runs to 14 residues. The germline V gene encodes CDR1 MNHNY and CDR2 SVGAGI (reference sequence). The CDR3 sequence: CARATGGSAQPQHF. The DNA of the CDR3 is TGTGCCAGGGCGACAGGGGGTAGTGCTCAGCCCCAGCATTTT.

The chain couples TRBV5-8 to TRBJ2-3, with 7 bases matching TRBD2. This CDR3 spans 15 amino acids. Germline lookup yields CDR1 SGHTS and CDR2 YDEGEE. V shed 0 bases, J shed 2 bases, and the junction held 3 bases outside the gene matches. CDR3 nucleotide sequence: TGTGCCAGCAGCTTGGAGGGGACTACCACAGATACGCAGTATTTT. It is translated as CASSLEGTTTDTQYF.

This chain links TRBV5-1 with TRBJ2-6; no firm D call. This CDR3 has 16 amino acids. CDR1 SGHRS and CDR2 YFSETQ come from the germline V gene. Trimming removed 2 bases at V and 0 bases at J, with 9 bases between. The CDR3 coding sequence is TGCGCCAGCAGCTTTCCATCCACCTCTGGGGCCAACGTCCTGACTTTC. Translation: CASSFPSTSGANVLTF.

The gene calls are TRBV13 and TRBJ1-3; the D gene is possibly TRBD1 (5 bases). The germline gives CDR1 PRHDT, CDR2 FYEKMQ (reference sequence). V was clipped by 8 bases and J by 4 bases, with 15 bases between them. This CDR3 region has 14 residues. The CDR3 DNA reads TGTGCCAGCGGAGTGGGGGTCAGCGGAAACACCATATATTTT. This sequence encodes CASGVGVSGNTIYF.

This rearrangement joins TRBV5-1 to TRBJ1-1, with D possibly matching TRBD1 (6 bases). The CDR3 has 16 residues. Germline lookup yields CDR1 SGHRS and CDR2 YFSETQ. V was shortened by 5 bases and J by 4 bases, with 21 bases between the two germline ends. CDR3 region: CASSPVGGALGTEAFF. CDR3 in DNA: TGCGCCAGCAGTCCCGTCGGGGGGGCGCTAGGCACTGAAGCTTTCTTT.

The chain uses TRBV6-1 and TRBJ1-1; D ambiguous. The germline gives CDR1 MNHNS, CDR2 SASEGT. Trimming left V 1 base short and J 0 bases short, with 6 bases between. The CDR3 extends over 14 amino acids. The CDR3 DNA sequence: TGTGCCAGCAGTGAAGTCGGCATGAACACTGAAGCTTTCTTT. It codes for CASSEVGMNTEAFF.

The rearrangement uses TRBV5-1 and TRBJ1-6; no definite D call. There are 16 residues in the CDR3. The germline CDR1 and CDR2 sequences are SGHRS and YFSETQ. Trimming cost V 0 bases and J 4 bases, with 11 bases left between them. The chain's CDR3 is CASSLATPDYNSPLHF. The DNA of the CDR3 is TGCGCCAGCAGCTTGGCTACCCCTGATTATAATTCACCCCTCCACTTT.

This chain joins TRBV6-1 and TRBJ2-3; tentatively, D is TRBD1 (7 bases). This CDR3 region has 15 residues. Germline V gene lookup returns CDR1 MNHNS and CDR2 SASEGT. The V end lost 7 bases, the J end lost 2 bases, and 16 bases lay between the germline ends. The CDR3 DNA reads TGTGCCAGCAAGAAGGGGGGACAGCTCACAGATACGCAGTATTTT. It is translated as CASKKGGQLTDTQYF.

The chain combines TRBV5-1 with TRBJ2-2, with 11 bases aligning to TRBD1. This CDR3 comprises 15 residues. CDR1 and CDR2 from the germline V gene are SGHRS and YFSETQ. The J segment lost 4 bases and the V segment lost 4 bases, leaving 3 bases of the junction unmatched. CDR3 in DNA: TGCGCCAGCAGCCCAGGGACAGGGGGCACCGGGGAGCTGTTTTTT. This encodes CASSPGTGGTGELFF.

The chain is built from TRBV27 and TRBJ2-7, with D possibly being TRBD1 or TRBD2 (5 bases each). V lost 7 bases and J 3 bases, leaving 16 bases between the germline ends. This CDR3 contains 14 residues. Germline lookup yields CDR1 MNHEY and CDR2 SMNVEV (reference sequence). The CDR3 DNA reads TGTGCCAGCACCGCAAGAGGGGCCCTCTACGAGCAGTACTTC. This sequence encodes CASTARGALYEQYF.

The genes are TRBV7-2 and TRBJ1-2; no reliable D call. Germline lookup yields CDR1 SGHTA and CDR2 FQGNSA. The CDR3 has 13 residues. V lost 1 base and J 4 bases, leaving 7 bases between the germline ends. CDR3 loop: CASSLGGSYGYTF. CDR3 bases: TGTGCCAGCAGCTTAGGGGGTAGCTATGGCTACACCTTC.

The chain is built from TRBV15 and TRBJ2-5; 9 bases are a match to TRBD1. Germline CDR1 is LNHNV and CDR2 is YYDKDF (reference sequence). Trimming cost V 0 bases and J 3 bases; bases outside gene matches: 2. The length of the CDR3 is 15 residues. The CDR3 nucleotides are TGTGCCACCAGCAGAGATGGGACAGGGAAAGAGACCCAGTACTTC. Amino acid sequence: CATSRDGTGKETQYF.

V and J are TRBV5-6 and TRBJ1-1; D not certain. Germline CDR1 and CDR2: SGHDT and YYEEEE. The CDR3 extends over 12 amino acids. Trimming took 5 bases from V and 6 from J, leaving 11 bases between them. In DNA, the CDR3 is TGTGCCAGCAGGGAAGGGCTAGCTGAAGCTTTCTTT. Translation gives CASREGLAEAFF.